This is a list of T cell receptor beta chains from one sample in a study of cytomegalovirus exposure and HLA in healthy donors. Generated by immunoSEQ multiplex PCR, the TCRdb table keeps only in-frame clones and is missing some. The data show about 150,000 clones, around 80% seen once. Sequencing used PBMCs. All receptors come from a woman aged 40 to 50 in good health and CMV-seronegative. Each CDR3 is given with its conserved first and last residue. D genes are given only for firm matches. Size is stated for part of the rows, as once, few or many counts, or as a class when the clone is expanded.

DNA: TGTGCCAGCAGCTTAGTGGTAGGGTCTCTAGCGGGGGCCTACGAGCAGTACTTC
CDR3: CASSLVVGSLAGAYEQYF
J: TRBJ2-7
D: TRBD2
V: TRBV7-6
length: 18
size: .

DNA: TGTGCCAGCAGCCGACGGGGACAGGGAGACACTGAAGCTTTCTTT
CDR3: CASSRRGQGDTEAFF
J: TRBJ1-1
D: TRBD1
V: TRBV7-2
length: 15
size: .

DNA: TGTGCCAGCAGCCAAGCGGGTAGCAATCAGCCCCAGCATTTT
CDR3: CASSQAGSNQPQHF
J: TRBJ1-5
D: .
V: TRBV7-9
length: 14
size: .

DNA: TGTGCCAGCAGCTTAGGACTAGCGGGAGCCCTAAGCACAGATACGCAGTATTTT
CDR3: CASSLGLAGALSTDTQYF
J: TRBJ2-3
D: TRBD2
V: TRBV7-6
length: 18
size: .

DNA: TGCGCCAGCAGCTTGGTGTGGGAGGGAGAGCAGTACTTC
CDR3: CASSLVWEGEQYF
J: TRBJ2-7
D: TRBD2
V: TRBV5-1
length: 13
size: few

DNA: TGTGCCAGCAGCTCTTTCCCAGGCACGGATACGCAGTATTTT
CDR3: CASSSFPGTDTQYF
J: TRBJ2-3
D: .
V: TRBV28
length: 14
size: .

DNA: TGTGCCAGCAGCTGGGCGAAACTGTTTTTT
CDR3: CASSWAKLFF
J: TRBJ1-4
D: .
V: TRBV5-8
length: 10
size: once

DNA: TGTGCCAGCAGTGAACTGGGGGGCACTGAAGCTTTCTTT
CDR3: CASSELGGTEAFF
J: TRBJ1-1
D: .
V: TRBV25-1
length: 13
size: .

DNA: TGTGCCAGCAGCCTACAGGGGTACGAGCAGTACTTC
CDR3: CASSLQGYEQYF
J: TRBJ2-7
D: TRBD1
V: TRBV27
length: 12
size: .

DNA: TGTGCCAGCAGCTCATGGACAGGGGGAGGTCAGTACTTC
CDR3: CASSSWTGGGQYF
J: TRBJ2-4
D: TRBD1
V: TRBV5-6
length: 13
size: .

DNA: TGCGCCAGCAGCGTAATACAGGGGGCAAGCGAGCAGTACTTC
CDR3: CASSVIQGASEQYF
J: TRBJ2-7
D: TRBD1
V: TRBV5-1
length: 14
size: .

DNA: TGCAGCGTCGAAACAGGGGTATACGAGCAGTACTTC
CDR3: CSVETGVYEQYF
J: TRBJ2-7
D: TRBD1
V: TRBV29-1
length: 12
size: .

DNA: TGTGCCAGCAGCAGGGCGACCGTCACCGGGGAGCTGTTTTTT
CDR3: CASSRATVTGELFF
J: TRBJ2-2
D: .
V: TRBV21-1
length: 14
size: .

DNA: TGTGCCAGCACGGGATCCTTCTCCTACGAGCAGTACTTC
CDR3: CASTGSFSYEQYF
J: TRBJ2-7
D: .
V: TRBV6-1
length: 13
size: .

DNA: TGCGCCAGCAGCTTGGCGGACTCACGCACAGATACGCAGTATTTT
CDR3: CASSLADSRTDTQYF
J: TRBJ2-3
D: .
V: TRBV5-1
length: 15
size: .

DNA: TGTGCCAGCAGCCCGACGGGACAGGGTTCCATTCAGTACTTC
CDR3: CASSPTGQGSIQYF
J: TRBJ2-4
D: TRBD1
V: TRBV5-4
length: 14
size: .

DNA: TGTGCCAGCAGTTTGGACAGGCCCTCTGGAAACACCATATATTTT
CDR3: CASSLDRPSGNTIYF
J: TRBJ1-3
D: TRBD1
V: TRBV6-6
length: 15
size: .

DNA: TGTGCCAGTCTCGGGACAGGGGGGGAAGAGACCCAGTACTTC
CDR3: CASLGTGGEETQYF
J: TRBJ2-5
D: TRBD1
V: TRBV25-1
length: 14
size: .

DNA: TGCGCCAGCAGCTTTATAGCGGCTAACACCGGGGAGCTGTTTTTT
CDR3: CASSFIAANTGELFF
J: TRBJ2-2
D: .
V: TRBV5-1
length: 15
size: .

DNA: TGTGCCAGCAGTTACGGGCTCGGGGGGGGCACAGATACGCAGTATTTT
CDR3: CASSYGLGGGTDTQYF
J: TRBJ2-3
D: TRBD2
V: TRBV6-6
length: 16
size: .

DNA: TGTGCCAGTAGTATACAGGGCTATGGCTACACCTTC
CDR3: CASSIQGYGYTF
J: TRBJ1-2
D: .
V: TRBV19
length: 12
size: .

DNA: TGTGCCAGCAGCTCGGGACTGAACACGGCAGACACTGAAGCTTTCTTT
CDR3: CASSSGLNTADTEAFF
J: TRBJ1-1
D: .
V: TRBV5-4
length: 16
size: .

DNA: TGTGCCAGCATGTCCAGAGGGGGAGGGGCAGATACGCAGTATTTT
CDR3: CASMSRGGGADTQYF
J: TRBJ2-3
D: .
V: TRBV2
length: 15
size: .

DNA: TGCAGCGTGATCCGCGGGGCCTACGAGCAGTACTTC
CDR3: CSVIRGAYEQYF
J: TRBJ2-7
D: .
V: TRBV29-1
length: 12
size: .

DNA: TGTGCCAGCAGCCTGCTATCCTTAAGAGGCGAGCAGTACTTC
CDR3: CASSLLSLRGEQYF
J: TRBJ2-7
D: .
V: TRBV5-4
length: 14
size: .

DNA: TGTGCCAGCAGCCACCGGACTAGCGGGAGGGGCAATGAGCAGTTCTTC
CDR3: CASSHRTSGRGNEQFF
J: TRBJ2-1
D: TRBD2
V: TRBV7-8
length: 16
size: .

DNA: TGTGCCAGCAGTGAAATAAGGGCGTCTTCGGGCGGGAGTCCTTCCTACGAGCAGTACTTC
CDR3: CASSEIRASSGGSPSYEQYF
J: TRBJ2-7
D: TRBD2
V: TRBV2
length: 20
size: .

DNA: TGTGCCAGCTCACAACAAGCAAGGGACAGCTACACCTTC
CDR3: CASSQQARDSYTF
J: TRBJ1-2
D: .
V: TRBV18
length: 13
size: .

DNA: TGCGCCAGCAGCTTGGGCGGGACAGGGGCTCAAGAGACCCAGTACTTC
CDR3: CASSLGGTGAQETQYF
J: TRBJ2-5
D: TRBD1
V: TRBV5-1
length: 16
size: .

DNA: TGTGCCAGCAGTGGGCGGTGGGCAGATACGCAGTATTTT
CDR3: CASSGRWADTQYF
J: TRBJ2-3
D: .
V: TRBV2
length: 13
size: .

DNA: TGTGCCAGCAGGCCCGACGGGATCTATGGCTACACCTTC
CDR3: CASRPDGIYGYTF
J: TRBJ1-2
D: .
V: TRBV6-1
length: 13
size: .

DNA: TGTGCCATCAGTGAGTCGAATGGGGGGGGAGCTTTCTTT
CDR3: CAISESNGGGAFF
J: TRBJ1-1
D: .
V: TRBV10-3
length: 13
size: .

DNA: TGTGCCAGCAGTTTCCGGGGGGAAGAACAGCCCCAGCATTTT
CDR3: CASSFRGEEQPQHF
J: TRBJ1-5
D: .
V: TRBV27
length: 14
size: .

DNA: TGTGCCATCACCGGAGGGACTAGCGGGGGCACAGATACGCAGTATTTT
CDR3: CAITGGTSGGTDTQYF
J: TRBJ2-3
D: TRBD2
V: TRBV10-3
length: 16
size: .

DNA: TGCGCCAGCATCGTGACAGAGAACACTGAAGCTTTCTTT
CDR3: CASIVTENTEAFF
J: TRBJ1-1
D: .
V: TRBV10-2
length: 13
size: .

DNA: TGTGCCAGCAGCCAAGATTGGGGGGAGCGGGCCAATGAGCAGTTCTTC
CDR3: CASSQDWGERANEQFF
J: TRBJ2-1
D: .
V: TRBV4-2
length: 16
size: .

DNA: TGCGCCAGCAGCTTCGGGACAGGGGGCACTGAAGCTTTCTTT
CDR3: CASSFGTGGTEAFF
J: TRBJ1-1
D: TRBD1
V: TRBV5-1
length: 14
size: .

DNA: TGTGCCAGCGGTCAGGGAGGAGTGAACACTGAAGCTTTCTTT
CDR3: CASGQGGVNTEAFF
J: TRBJ1-1
D: .
V: TRBV2
length: 14
size: .

DNA: TGTGCCAGCAGTCCCCGGACAGGGAGTGGAACTGAAGCTTTCTTT
CDR3: CASSPRTGSGTEAFF
J: TRBJ1-1
D: TRBD1
V: TRBV28
length: 15
size: .

DNA: TGTGCCATCAGTGACACGGGGGGGAGCACAGATACGCAGTATTTT
CDR3: CAISDTGGSTDTQYF
J: TRBJ2-3
D: TRBD2
V: TRBV10-3
length: 15
size: .

DNA: TGTGCCAGCAGCGGTCCGACGGGGGACTATGGCTACACCTTC
CDR3: CASSGPTGDYGYTF
J: TRBJ1-2
D: .
V: TRBV2
length: 14
size: .

DNA: TGTGCCAGTACTGACAGGGCTGGGGAGCCCCAGCATTTT
CDR3: CASTDRAGEPQHF
J: TRBJ1-5
D: TRBD1
V: TRBV19
length: 13
size: .

DNA: TGCGCCAGCAGCTGGACGACGACTAGGAGGGGTGAGACCCAGTACTTC
CDR3: CASSWTTTRRGETQYF
J: TRBJ2-5
D: .
V: TRBV5-1
length: 16
size: .

DNA: TGCGCCAGCAGCCAAGGGCGGGGGGACACCTACAATGAGCAGTTCTTC
CDR3: CASSQGRGDTYNEQFF
J: TRBJ2-1
D: TRBD2
V: TRBV4-1
length: 16
size: .

DNA: TGCGCCAGCAGCCATCAGGAGGGGATCCCATTCCGGGGACTAAACATTCAGTACTTC
CDR3: CASSHQEGIPFRGLNIQYF
J: TRBJ2-4
D: .
V: TRBV4-1
length: 19
size: once

DNA: TGTGCCAGCAGCCCCCTCGGGGGGGACTATGGCTACACCTTC
CDR3: CASSPLGGDYGYTF
J: TRBJ1-2
D: .
V: TRBV7-9
length: 14
size: .

DNA: TGTGCCCTCTCCCCCCGGGGGGGGGACGAGCAGTACTTC
CDR3: CALSPRGGDEQYF
J: TRBJ2-7
D: TRBD2
V: TRBV10-3
length: 13
size: .

DNA: TGTGCCAGCAGCCCCCCCAGCGGCTCCTACAATGAGCAGTTCTTC
CDR3: CASSPPSGSYNEQFF
J: TRBJ2-1
D: .
V: TRBV28
length: 15
size: .

DNA: TGCGCCAGCAGCTTGGGAGGTGTTTCACCCCTCCACTTT
CDR3: CASSLGGVSPLHF
J: TRBJ1-6
D: .
V: TRBV5-1
length: 13
size: .

DNA: TGTGCCAGCAGTGGAACCCGCGGGGGACAGGGATTCCTTGAGACCCAGTACTTC
CDR3: CASSGTRGGQGFLETQYF
J: TRBJ2-5
D: TRBD1
V: TRBV6-1
length: 18
size: once

DNA: TGTGCCAGCTCACCACTTTCCCGGGGGTTCACTAACTATGGCTACACCTTC
CDR3: CASSPLSRGFTNYGYTF
J: TRBJ1-2
D: .
V: TRBV18
length: 17
size: .

DNA: TGTGCCAGCAGCGCCGGGACAGGCAATTTTTACGAGCAGTACTTC
CDR3: CASSAGTGNFYEQYF
J: TRBJ2-7
D: TRBD1
V: TRBV13
length: 15
size: .

DNA: TGTGCCACCATCGAGGGGAGGGGCAATGAGCAGTTCTTC
CDR3: CATIEGRGNEQFF
J: TRBJ2-1
D: TRBD2
V: TRBV10-3
length: 13
size: once

DNA: TGTGCCAGTAGTAGAATACAGGGTCCCGGGGAGCTGTTTTTT
CDR3: CASSRIQGPGELFF
J: TRBJ2-2
D: .
V: TRBV19
length: 14
size: few

DNA: TGTGCCAGCAGTTTTGACATTGGGAACACCATATATTTT
CDR3: CASSFDIGNTIYF
J: TRBJ1-3
D: .
V: TRBV6-5
length: 13
size: .

DNA: TGCGCCAGCAGTGGAGGCCTCTCTGGGAACACTGAAGCTTTCTTT
CDR3: CASSGGLSGNTEAFF
J: TRBJ1-1
D: .
V: TRBV10-2
length: 15
size: .

DNA: TGCAGCGTTGCAGGGGACAACCAAGAGACCCAGTACTTC
CDR3: CSVAGDNQETQYF
J: TRBJ2-5
D: .
V: TRBV29-1
length: 13
size: .

DNA: TGCGCCAGCAAGGTGGGCAGTTCAAACTATGGCTACACCTTC
CDR3: CASKVGSSNYGYTF
J: TRBJ1-2
D: .
V: TRBV5-1
length: 14
size: .